Below are 28 T cell receptor beta chains sequenced from a single sample in a study of CD8 T cells in Susac syndrome. When the RNA was reverse transcribed, random hexamers were used with an input of about 0.5 to 1 ug. MiXCR, applied by TCRdb to the immunoSEQ multiplex PCR reads, yields one record per CDR3 protein. The sample holds about 190,000 distinct CDR3 sequences, more than 85% seen once. Sequenced input: CD4+ T cells from PBMCs. These receptor sequences come from a human donor with Susac syndrome.

The V call is TRBV28, the J call TRBJ1-2, with D unclear. The CDR3 spans 13 residues. With 2 bases removed from V and 8 bases from J, the gap between germline ends came to 12 bases. CDR1 MDHEN and CDR2 SYDVKM come from the germline V gene. In DNA form, the CDR3 reads TGTGCCAGCAGTTTACTCACCTCGGCGGGCTACACCTTC. It encodes CASSLLTSAGYTF.

V gene TRBV12-3 or TRBV12-4 combines with J gene TRBJ1-3; D not certain. The V end lost 1 base, the J end lost 0 bases, and 10 bases lay between the germline ends. The CDR3 runs 16 residues. As DNA, the CDR3 is TGTGCCAGCAGTTTAGTCAGGCAGCTCTCTGGAAACACCATATATTTT. Translating it yields CASSLVRQLSGNTIYF.

This chain uses TRBV5-4 with TRBJ2-2, with D possibly matching TRBD2 (6 bases). CDR1 and CDR2 (germline): SGHNT, YYREEE (reference sequence). This CDR3 is built from 15 residues. The ends were cut back, 0 bases at V and 4 bases at J, with 10 bases in the middle. The CDR3, as DNA: TGTGCCAGCAGCTTGGCTGGGGGGAGCACCGGGGAGCTGTTTTTT. It codes for CASSLAGGSTGELFF.

The chain carries TRBV12-3 or TRBV12-4 and TRBJ1-2; no definite D call. The CDR3 runs to 13 residues. The V and J ends lost 7 bases and 6 bases respectively, with 15 bases between them. The CDR3 here is CASTGFTRNGYTF. In DNA form, the CDR3 reads TGTGCCAGCACAGGTTTTACTAGGAATGGCTACACCTTC.

This chain links TRBV27 with TRBJ2-1, with TRBD1 matching 8 bases. CDR3 length: 16 residues. The ends lost 3 bases at V and 4 bases at J; junction bases unmatched: 8. CDR1 and CDR2 from the germline V gene are MNHEY and SMNVEV (reference sequence). CDR3 residues: CASSLAGGDPYNEQFF. The CDR3 coding sequence is TGTGCCAGCAGTTTGGCAGGGGGCGATCCATACAATGAGCAGTTCTTC.

This chain connects TRBV5-1 to TRBJ2-1, with TRBD2 identical over 8 bases. Trimming at V came to 4 bases and at J to 2 bases, leaving 2 bases not matched to a gene. CDR1 and CDR2 from the germline V gene are SGHRS and YFSETQ. The CDR3 has 14 residues. Here the CDR3 DNA reads TGCGCCAGCAGCGGGACTAGTGCCTACAATGAGCAGTTCTTC. Translating it yields CASSGTSAYNEQFF.

The V gene is TRBV28, the J gene TRBJ1-1; TRBD1 matches at 7 bases. This CDR3 has 15 amino acids. Unmatched junction bases numbered 7, after V lost 5 bases and J lost 1 base. Germline assignment: CDR1 MDHEN and CDR2 SYDVKM. CDR3 DNA sequence: TGTGCCAGCAGTCCATGGACAGGTTCGAACACTGAAGCTTTCTTT. Its protein is CASSPWTGSNTEAFF. The full variable domain, completed using reference TRBV28 and TRBJ1-1, is DVKVTQSSRYLVKRTGEKVFLECVQDMDHENMFWYRQDPGLGLRLIYFSYDVKMKEKGDIPEGYSVSREKKERFSLILESASTNQTSMYLCASSPWTGSNTEAFFGQGTRLTVV.

CDR3 residues: CASSLVGTSGHTDTQYF. Written as DNA, the CDR3 is TGTGCCAGCAGCCTAGTAGGGACTAGCGGACACACAGATACGCAGTATTTT. V gene TRBV6-1 combines with J gene TRBJ2-3, with TRBD2 matching over 11 bases. The germline CDR1 and CDR2 sequences are MNHNS and SASEGT. CDR3 length: 17 amino acids. V shed 6 bases and J 2 bases; nucleotides not matched to a gene: 10.

This clonotype was recorded once. This chain joins TRBV5-1 and TRBJ1-4; no reliable D call. Germline CDR1 and CDR2: SGHRS and YFSETQ. V shed 4 bases and J shed 2 bases, with 12 bases lying between them. This CDR3 comprises 15 residues. The CDR3 DNA reads as TGCGCCAGCAGCCCCCGAGGGCCCACTAATGAAAAACTGTTTTTT. Residues: CASSPRGPTNEKLFF. The full variable domain, with the rest looked up from reference TRBV5-1 and TRBJ1-4, is KAGVTQTPRYLIKTRGQQVTLSCSPISGHRSVSWYQQTPGQGLQFLFEYFSETQRNKGNFPGRFSGRQFSNSRSEMNVSTLELGDSALYLCASSPRGPTNEKLFFGSGTQLSVL.

V is TRBV6-1 and J is TRBJ2-2, with unresolved D. This CDR3 is built from 12 residues. V was shortened by 7 bases and J by 7 bases, with 10 bases between the two germline ends. CDR1 and CDR2 (germline): MNHNS, SASEGT. In DNA form, the CDR3 reads TGTGCCAGCACCTTATTGATCGGGGAGCTGTTTTTT. It translates to CASTLLIGELFF.

The rearrangement links TRBV5-1 to TRBJ1-2; the D gene is possibly TRBD1 (5 bases). Germline V gene lookup returns CDR1 SGHRS and CDR2 YFSETQ. The CDR3 is made up of 14 amino acids. Trimming pared 5 bases from V and 4 bases from J, leaving 15 bases between. CDR3 protein: CASRSDSNLYGYTF. The DNA for the CDR3 is TGCGCCAGCAGATCAGACAGTAACCTCTATGGCTACACCTTC.

The V call is TRBV5-4, the J call TRBJ2-3; D is perhaps TRBD2 (5 bases). CDR1 is SGHNT, CDR2 YYREEE, per germline (reference sequence). Between the trimmed V and J ends, which lost 2 bases and 4 bases, there was a span of 20 bases. This CDR3 contains 17 residues. For the CDR3, the DNA is TGTGCCAGCAGCTTTAGTCTTGGGAGTGCGTCGTCAGATACGCAGTATTTT. Protein product: CASSFSLGSASSDTQYF.

The chain recombines TRBV10-3 with TRBJ2-1; D gene unclear. The germline V gene has CDR1 ENHRY and CDR2 SYGVKD. V was pared by 5 bases and J by 5 bases, with 13 bases between. CDR3 length equals 14 residues. The CDR3 reads CAISRNDPNNEQFF. For the CDR3, the DNA is TGTGCCATCAGTCGTAACGATCCGAACAATGAGCAGTTCTTC.

V is TRBV5-1 and J is TRBJ1-1; no definite D call. Looked up from germline, CDR1 is SGHRS and CDR2 is YFSETQ. This CDR3 comprises 14 residues. V gave up 0 bases and J gave up 1 base, with 7 bases separating them. The CDR3 DNA sequence: TGCGCCAGCAGCTTGGACATTAGGAACACTGAAGCTTTCTTT. Translation gives CASSLDIRNTEAFF.

The chain joins TRBV28 to TRBJ1-2; 8 bases are a match to TRBD1. Germline CDR1 reads MDHEN; CDR2 reads SYDVKM. V lost 4 bases to trimming and J lost 4 bases; unmatched junction nucleotides: 8. The length of the CDR3 is 15 residues. CDR3 amino acids: CASSWTGRGRYGYTF. The CDR3 DNA follows: TGTGCCAGCAGTTGGACGGGCAGGGGGCGCTATGGCTACACCTTC.

The chain carries TRBV20-1 and TRBJ2-1, with 11 bases fitting TRBD2. With V trimmed by 4 bases and J by 4 bases, 3 bases remained unmatched. Germline V CDR1 and CDR2: DFQATT, SNEGSKA (reference sequence). The CDR3 runs to 14 residues. The CDR3 reads CSAKLAGVYNEQFF. The CDR3 nucleotides read TGCAGTGCTAAACTAGCGGGGGTGTACAATGAGCAGTTCTTC.

This clonotype was seen only a few times. The V call is TRBV6-5, the J call TRBJ1-5; D is unclear. V was trimmed by 2 bases and J by 8 bases, leaving 16 bases between them. Germline loops: CDR1 MNHEY, CDR2 SVGAGI. This CDR3 contains 15 residues. The CDR3 region is CASSYPRAKREPQHF. In DNA form, the CDR3 reads TGTGCCAGCAGTTACCCGAGGGCAAAGAGGGAGCCCCAGCATTTT.

This chain joins TRBV19 and TRBJ2-7; TRBD1 matches 8 bases. This CDR3 spans 15 amino acids. Germline V gene data show CDR1 as LNHDA and CDR2 as SQIVND (reference sequence). With V trimmed by 5 bases and J by 3 bases, 9 bases remained unmatched. The CDR3 is CASSLVQGEFYEQYF. The CDR3 DNA reads TGTGCCAGTAGTTTGGTACAGGGGGAGTTCTACGAGCAGTACTTC.

The rearrangement joins TRBV27 to TRBJ2-3; D remains unclear. V gave up 6 bases and J gave up 3 bases, with 13 bases separating them. Per the germline V gene, CDR1 is MNHEY and CDR2 is SMNVEV (reference sequence). This CDR3 region has 14 residues. Here the CDR3 DNA reads TGTGCCAGCAGGAATCCGGGTCCGACAGATACGCAGTATTTT. Amino acids: CASRNPGPTDTQYF.

About this clonotype itself: An end of the junction differs from the germline gene, which may be a read error. This rearrangement joins TRBV7-7 to TRBJ2-5, with TRBD1 matching 8 bases. CDR3 length: 14 residues. Germline CDR1 SSHAT, CDR2 FNYEAQ (reference sequence). The DNA for the CDR3 is TGTGCTAGCAGCCCGGACAGGGTGGCTGAGACCCAGTACTTC. Encoded protein: CASSPDRVAETQYF.

J is TRBJ2-5 and V is TRBV28, with 12 nucleotides matching TRBD2. Germline V gene sequence: CDR1 MDHEN, CDR2 SYDVKM. Unmatched junction bases numbered 3, after V lost 5 bases and J lost 5 bases. The CDR3 covers 14 residues. The CDR3 bases are TGTGCCAGCAGTGCGACTAGCGGGAGTGAGACCCAGTACTTC. This encodes CASSATSGSETQYF. The full variable domain, rest sourced from reference TRBV28 and TRBJ2-5, is DVKVTQSSRYLVKRTGEKVFLECVQDMDHENMFWYRQDPGLGLRLIYFSYDVKMKEKGDIPEGYSVSREKKERFSLILESASTNQTSMYLCASSATSGSETQYFGPGTRLLVL.

V gene TRBV4-1 combines with J gene TRBJ2-2; TRBD1 aligns across 7 bases. Germline V lookup: CDR1 MGHRA, CDR2 YSYEKL. V gave up 0 bases and J gave up 5 bases; unmatched junction bases: 6. The CDR3 consists of 16 residues. The CDR3 spells CASSQDRGQNTGELFF. CDR3 DNA sequence: TGCGCCAGCAGCCAAGATAGGGGACAGAATACCGGGGAGCTGTTTTTT.

The chain links TRBV18 to TRBJ2-3; D is perhaps TRBD2 (6 bases). CDR3 size: 15 residues. Germline CDR1 reads KGHSH; CDR2 reads LQKENI. V lost 3 bases to trimming and J lost 4 bases, with 14 bases between them. CDR3 bases: TGTGCCAGCTCACCGATGGGACTCCCATCAGATACGCAGTATTTT. It encodes CASSPMGLPSDTQYF.

The V gene is TRBV5-4, the J gene TRBJ2-1; 8 positions match TRBD1. Germline V CDR1 and CDR2: SGHNT, YYREEE (reference sequence). The CDR3 loop spans 14 amino acids. V lost 4 bases, J lost 7 bases, and 7 bases stayed unmatched. The CDR3 loop reads CASSPGTGINEQFF. CDR3 sequence (DNA): TGTGCCAGCAGCCCCGGGACAGGAATTAATGAGCAGTTCTTC.

CDR3 nucleotide sequence: TGCAGTGCTAGAGTAAAACCAAGCGGGAACTACGAGCAGTACTTC. Its protein product is CSARVKPSGNYEQYF. This rearrangement joins TRBV20-1 to TRBJ2-7, with 7 nucleotides matching TRBD2. The ends lost 1 base at V and 3 bases at J; junction bases unmatched: 9. This CDR3 comprises 15 residues. Germline-derived CDR1 and CDR2 are DFQATT and SNEGSKA (reference sequence).

The rearrangement uses TRBV3-1 and TRBJ2-1, with TRBD1 identical over 9 bases. The ends lost 3 bases at V and 4 bases at J; junction bases unmatched: 10. The length of the CDR3 is 17 residues. CDR1 is LGHDT, CDR2 YNNKEL, per germline (reference sequence). The CDR3, as DNA: TGTGCCAGCAGCCATCTACCACAGGGGGCGGGTTACAATGAGCAGTTCTTC. Protein sequence: CASSHLPQGAGYNEQFF.

V usage is TRBV2 and J usage is TRBJ2-3; D uncertain. The CDR3 consists of 16 residues. Germline V CDR1 and CDR2: SNHLY, FYNNEI. The V gene lost 2 bases and the J gene lost 1 base, with 13 bases spanning the gap. The CDR3 sequence is CASSEFWDQGTDTQYF. The DNA of the CDR3 is TGTGCCAGCAGTGAATTCTGGGATCAGGGCACAGATACGCAGTATTTT.

This clonotype appeared once. This chain links TRBV7-9 with TRBJ1-5; unclear D gene. CDR3 length: 15 amino acids. CDR1 SEHNR and CDR2 FQNEAQ come from the germline V gene (reference sequence). V lost 1 base to trimming and J lost 2 bases, with 9 bases between them. The CDR3 protein is CASSLGDSRNQPQHF. CDR3 coding DNA: TGTGCCAGCAGCTTAGGCGATTCGCGCAATCAGCCCCAGCATTTT.